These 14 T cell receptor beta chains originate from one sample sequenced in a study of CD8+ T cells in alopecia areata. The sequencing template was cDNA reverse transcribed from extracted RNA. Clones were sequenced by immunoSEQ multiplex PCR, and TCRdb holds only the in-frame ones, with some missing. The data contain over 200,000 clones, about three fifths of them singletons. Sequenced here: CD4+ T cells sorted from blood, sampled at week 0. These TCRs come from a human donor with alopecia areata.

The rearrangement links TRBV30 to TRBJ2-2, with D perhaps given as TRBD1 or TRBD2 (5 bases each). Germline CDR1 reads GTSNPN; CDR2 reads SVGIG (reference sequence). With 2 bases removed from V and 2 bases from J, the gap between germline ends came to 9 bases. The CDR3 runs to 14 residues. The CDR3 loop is CAWSPGPNTGELFF. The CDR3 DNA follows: TGTGCCTGGAGTCCGGGACCTAACACCGGGGAGCTGTTTTTT.

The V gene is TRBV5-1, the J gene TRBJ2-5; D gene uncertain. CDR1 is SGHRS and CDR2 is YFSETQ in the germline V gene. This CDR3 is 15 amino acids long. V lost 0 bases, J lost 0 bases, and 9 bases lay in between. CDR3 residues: CASSLASEYQETQYF. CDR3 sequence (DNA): TGCGCCAGCAGCTTGGCTTCGGAGTACCAAGAGACCCAGTACTTC. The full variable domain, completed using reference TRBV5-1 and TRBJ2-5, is KAGVTQTPRYLIKTRGQQVTLSCSPISGHRSVSWYQQTPGQGLQFLFEYFSETQRNKGNFPGRFSGRQFSNSRSEMNVSTLELGDSALYLCASSLASEYQETQYFGPGTRLLVL.

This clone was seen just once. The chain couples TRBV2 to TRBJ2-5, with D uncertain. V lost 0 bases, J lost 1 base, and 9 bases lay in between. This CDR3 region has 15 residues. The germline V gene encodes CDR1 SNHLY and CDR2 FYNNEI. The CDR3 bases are TGTGCCAGCAGTGAAGCGTCTACACCCCAAGAGACCCAGTACTTC. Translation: CASSEASTPQETQYF.

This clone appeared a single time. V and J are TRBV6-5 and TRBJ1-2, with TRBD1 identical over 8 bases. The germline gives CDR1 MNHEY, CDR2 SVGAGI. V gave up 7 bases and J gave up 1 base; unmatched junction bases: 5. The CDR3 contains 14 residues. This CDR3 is CASTRGRGNYGYTF. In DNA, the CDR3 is TGTGCCAGCACCAGGGGGCGGGGTAACTATGGCTACACCTTC.

CDR3: CASSLQGDYGYTF. The CDR3, as DNA: TGTGCCAGCAGCTTACAGGGTGACTATGGCTACACCTTC. This chain uses TRBV11-2 with TRBJ1-2; D is possibly TRBD1 (5 bases). V was trimmed by 2 bases and J by 3 bases, leaving 7 bases between them. This CDR3 is 13 amino acids long. Looked up from germline, CDR1 is SGHAT and CDR2 is FQNNGV.

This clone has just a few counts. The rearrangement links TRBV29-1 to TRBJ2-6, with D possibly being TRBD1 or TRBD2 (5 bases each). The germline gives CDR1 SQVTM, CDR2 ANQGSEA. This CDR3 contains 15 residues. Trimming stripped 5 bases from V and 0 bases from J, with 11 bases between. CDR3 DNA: TGCAGCGTTAACGCAGGGAGCTCTGGGGCCAACGTCCTGACTTTC. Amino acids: CSVNAGSSGANVLTF.

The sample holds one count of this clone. Written as DNA, the CDR3 is TGTGCCAGCAGCTTTGTAGACAGGGCTGAAGGGGAGCTGTTTTTT. It codes for CASSFVDRAEGELFF. This rearrangement joins TRBV2 to TRBJ2-2, with 7 bases lining up with TRBD1. The CDR3 extends over 15 amino acids. V shed 6 bases and J 8 bases; nucleotides not matched to a gene: 12. CDR1 is SNHLY and CDR2 is FYNNEI in the germline V gene.

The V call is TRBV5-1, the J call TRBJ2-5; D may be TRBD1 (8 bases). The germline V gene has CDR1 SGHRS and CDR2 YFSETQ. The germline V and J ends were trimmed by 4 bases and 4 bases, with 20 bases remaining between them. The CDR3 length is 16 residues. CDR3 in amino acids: CASSPQGEGPSETQYF. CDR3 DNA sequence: TGCGCCAGCAGCCCACAGGGGGAGGGGCCCTCAGAGACCCAGTACTTC.

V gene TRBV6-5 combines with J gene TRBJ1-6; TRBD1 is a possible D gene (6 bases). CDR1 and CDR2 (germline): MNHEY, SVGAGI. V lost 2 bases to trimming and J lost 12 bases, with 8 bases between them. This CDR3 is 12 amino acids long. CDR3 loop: CASSYRGGPLHF. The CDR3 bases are TGTGCCAGCAGTTACCGAGGGGGACCCCTCCACTTT.

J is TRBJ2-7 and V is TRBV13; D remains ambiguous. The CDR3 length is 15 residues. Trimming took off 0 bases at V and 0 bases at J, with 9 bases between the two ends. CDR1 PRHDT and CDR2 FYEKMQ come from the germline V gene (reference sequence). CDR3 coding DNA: TGTGCCAGCAGCTTAGGAGCGTCTCTCTCCTACGAGCAGTACTTC. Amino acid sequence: CASSLGASLSYEQYF.

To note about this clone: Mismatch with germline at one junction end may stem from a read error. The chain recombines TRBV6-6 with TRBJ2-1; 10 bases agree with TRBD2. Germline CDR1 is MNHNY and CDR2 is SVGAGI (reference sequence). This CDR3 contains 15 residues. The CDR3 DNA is TGTGCCAGCAGTGACTCAGCGGGGGGGTACAATGAGCAGTTCTTC. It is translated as CASSDSAGGYNEQFF.

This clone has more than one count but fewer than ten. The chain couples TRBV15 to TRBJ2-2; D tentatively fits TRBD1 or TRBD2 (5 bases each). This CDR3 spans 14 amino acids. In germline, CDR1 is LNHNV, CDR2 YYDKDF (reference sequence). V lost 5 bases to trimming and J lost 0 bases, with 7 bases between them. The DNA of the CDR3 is TGTGCCACCAGCCGGGGCTCGAACACCGGGGAGCTGTTTTTT. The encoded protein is CATSRGSNTGELFF.

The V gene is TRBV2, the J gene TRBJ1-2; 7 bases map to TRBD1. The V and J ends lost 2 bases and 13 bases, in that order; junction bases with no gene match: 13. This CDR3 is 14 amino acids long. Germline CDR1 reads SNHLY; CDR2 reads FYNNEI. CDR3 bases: TGTGCCAGCAGTGAAATTCGGGACAGCCCGGGAGGCACCTTC. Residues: CASSEIRDSPGGTF.

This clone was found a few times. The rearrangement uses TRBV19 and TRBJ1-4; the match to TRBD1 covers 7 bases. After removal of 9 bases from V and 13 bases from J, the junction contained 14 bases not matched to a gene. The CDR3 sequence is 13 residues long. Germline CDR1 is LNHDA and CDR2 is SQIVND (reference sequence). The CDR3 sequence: CASAGWEQGTLFF. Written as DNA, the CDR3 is TGTGCCAGCGCGGGCTGGGAACAGGGGACACTGTTTTTT.